This section outlines one T cell receptor (beta chain) sequence together with its context. No antigen is known for it. The table came from immunoSEQ multiplex PCR; TCRdb's copy has only in-frame clones and leaves some out. The data contain around 2.5 million clones, roughly 93% of them singletons. The germline gives CDR1 SQVTM, CDR2 ANQGSEA. The CDR3 consists of 14 residues. Partitioning of CD4+ cells yielded a CD45RA+ naive subset and a CD45RA-negative memory subset. This sample is drawn from a study of shared clonotypes between healthy human individuals. General study points: The donor pool, a small one, limited the genetic and exposure-history diversity represented.

The rearrangement joins TRBV29-1 to TRBJ2-2, with D possibly being TRBD1 (6 bases). Sequences were obtained from naive CD4+ T cells from PBMCs. Subset described: CD45RA+ positively selected. This TCR derives from a man between 18 and 29 years old in good health. Some clones in this sample may be carry-over from other donors' samples. Here the CDR3 DNA reads TGCATCCTCTGGGGGACAAAAAACACCGGGGAGCTGTTTTTT. The encoded protein is CILWGTKNTGELFF.